This TCR beta chain was sequenced in a study of blood T cell repertoires in COVID-19. At the level of the study: PBMCs, B-cell-depleted T cells, or T cells were the source of the cDNA or gDNA that made up the material.

Residents of about two dozen US areas, aged roughly 18 to 89 years, made up the participants. Donors were grouped by their self-reported clinical history. Original handling: Cell counts per sample came from amplifying reference gene primers. Sequencing used immunoSEQ multiplex PCR; TCRdb keeps in-frame clones, though not all of them. V and J calls and clone size are given by that table; D and trimming were obtained from the DNA. Among roughly 400,000 clones listed, approximately 88% were seen once. Per germline, CDR1 LGHDT and CDR2 YNNKEL (reference sequence). CDR3 length equals 16 residues. Trimming took 1 base from V and 1 from J, leaving 13 bases between them.

The clonotype was recovered from a woman in her thirties or forties with acute COVID-19. V is TRBV3-1 (or the pseudogene TRBV3-2) and J is TRBJ1-1; D remains ambiguous. The specimen was PBMCs or T cells enriched from blood (not recorded which). The CDR3 loop reads CASSQGGYRRNTEAFF. The CDR3 nucleotides are TGTGCCAGCAGCCAAGGAGGATATCGGAGGAACACTGAAGCTTTCTTT.